This T cell receptor beta chain was recovered during a study of response to subunit inactivated influenza vaccine. The V gene's germline CDR1 is SGHTA and CDR2 FQGTGA. This CDR3 spans 15 amino acids. Trimming left V 6 bases short and J 2 bases short, with 14 bases between. This clonotype was seen more than once but under ten times. Antigen unknown. TCRdb recomputed calls from the RT-PCR reads with MiXCR, one row per CDR3 protein. This table holds 650,000 to 800,000 distinct CDR3 sequences, about a fifth found once. Overall study findings and caveats: Every seasonal influenza vaccination brings in few new T cells, the authors suggested.

Sample: PBMCs from blood, taken roughly 5 days after vaccination. The rearrangement uses TRBV7-3 and TRBJ2-1; no reliable D call. The sequence derives from a man aged 50-60 years who received an inactivated influenza vaccine. In nucleotides, the CDR3 is TGTGCCAGCAGTCCACTTCCCGGGCCCTACAATGAGCAGTTCTTC. It codes for CASSPLPGPYNEQFF.